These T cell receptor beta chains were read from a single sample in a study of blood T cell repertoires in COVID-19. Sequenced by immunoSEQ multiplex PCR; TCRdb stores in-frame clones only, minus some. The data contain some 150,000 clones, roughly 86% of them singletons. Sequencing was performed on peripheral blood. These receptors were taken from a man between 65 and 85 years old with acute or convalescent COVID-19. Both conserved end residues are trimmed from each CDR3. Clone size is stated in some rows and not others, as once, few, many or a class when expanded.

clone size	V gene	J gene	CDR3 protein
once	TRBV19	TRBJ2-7	ASSIGQGNEQY
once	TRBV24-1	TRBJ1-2	ATSDRQGWYGYT
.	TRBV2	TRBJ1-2	ASRPGTGVSGYT
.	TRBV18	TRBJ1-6	ASSLQTGRYNSPLH
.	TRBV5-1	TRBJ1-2	ASSLLMNRGSNYGYT
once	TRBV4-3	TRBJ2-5	ASSQLLGGQETQY
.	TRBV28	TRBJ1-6	ASSFHRGSAS
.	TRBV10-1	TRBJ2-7	ASSTGSSYEQY
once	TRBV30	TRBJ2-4	AWSRGGANIQY
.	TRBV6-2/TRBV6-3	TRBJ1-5	ASSRSYSNQPQH
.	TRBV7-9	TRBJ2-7	ASSRDSGEQY
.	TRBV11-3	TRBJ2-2	ASSKGGSGGTGELF
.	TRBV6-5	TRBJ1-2	ASRSTGGVLGYT
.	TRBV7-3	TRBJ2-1	ASSPLAENEQF
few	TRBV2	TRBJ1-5	ASSEGQYGQPQH
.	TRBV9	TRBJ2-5	ASSAKETQY
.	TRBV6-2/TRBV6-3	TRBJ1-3	ASSYHSSGNTIY
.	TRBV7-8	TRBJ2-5	ASSRGRTGKETQY
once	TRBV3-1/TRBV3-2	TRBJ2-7	ASSQRGGYEQY
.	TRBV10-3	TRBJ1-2	AISESESGYT
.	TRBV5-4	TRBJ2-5	ASSLEEIEETQY
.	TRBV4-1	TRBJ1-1	ASRMNDGANTEAF
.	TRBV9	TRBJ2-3	ASSVVSGNSDTQY
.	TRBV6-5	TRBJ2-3	ASSYRPEGGDTQY
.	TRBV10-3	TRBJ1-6	AISEPRGRGTGSYNSPLH
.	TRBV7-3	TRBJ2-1	ASSPGQGRGGVYNEQF
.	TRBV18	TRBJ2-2	ASSQVHRANTGELF
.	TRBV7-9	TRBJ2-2	ASSLAGGRTGELF
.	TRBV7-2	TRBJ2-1	ASSSRGAPYNEQF
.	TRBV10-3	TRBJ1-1	ATSVGAEAF
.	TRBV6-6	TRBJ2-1	ASSQISGLTQF
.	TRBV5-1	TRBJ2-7	ASRSAGAGEQY
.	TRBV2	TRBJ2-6	ASSEAAVSGANVLT
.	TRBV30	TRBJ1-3	AWSLSGGFSGNTIY
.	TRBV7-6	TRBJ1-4	ASSFTFGGGEKLF
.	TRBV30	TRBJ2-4	AWTPGLAGDIQY
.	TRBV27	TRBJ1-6	ASSLRQGGSSYNSPLH
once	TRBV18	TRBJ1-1	ASSEGTGWDTEAF
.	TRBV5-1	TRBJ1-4	ASSLVVQGSTNEKLF
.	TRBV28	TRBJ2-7	ASSLWEGGKYEQY
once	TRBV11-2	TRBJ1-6	ASSLALQGTPLH
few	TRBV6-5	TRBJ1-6	ASSPDREDSPLH
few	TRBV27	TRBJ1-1	ASSTATEAF
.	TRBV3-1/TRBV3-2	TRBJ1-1	ASSQVREITEAF
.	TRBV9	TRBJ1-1	ASSVALSDTMNTEAF
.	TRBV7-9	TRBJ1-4	ASSQGQGFNEKLF
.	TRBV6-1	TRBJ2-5	ASSDPGGETQY
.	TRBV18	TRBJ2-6	ASSPSSGANVLT
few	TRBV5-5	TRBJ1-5	ASSSTWDRGRNQPQH
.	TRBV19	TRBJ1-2	ASRARQDNLWGYT
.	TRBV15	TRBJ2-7	ATSRKSLSYEQY
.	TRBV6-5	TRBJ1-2	ASSPTDFYGYT
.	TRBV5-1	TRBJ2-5	ASSFGRQETQY
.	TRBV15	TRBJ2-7	ATSRDLAVNLAEY
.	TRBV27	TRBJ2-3	ASSLNWRGGQELPTDTQY